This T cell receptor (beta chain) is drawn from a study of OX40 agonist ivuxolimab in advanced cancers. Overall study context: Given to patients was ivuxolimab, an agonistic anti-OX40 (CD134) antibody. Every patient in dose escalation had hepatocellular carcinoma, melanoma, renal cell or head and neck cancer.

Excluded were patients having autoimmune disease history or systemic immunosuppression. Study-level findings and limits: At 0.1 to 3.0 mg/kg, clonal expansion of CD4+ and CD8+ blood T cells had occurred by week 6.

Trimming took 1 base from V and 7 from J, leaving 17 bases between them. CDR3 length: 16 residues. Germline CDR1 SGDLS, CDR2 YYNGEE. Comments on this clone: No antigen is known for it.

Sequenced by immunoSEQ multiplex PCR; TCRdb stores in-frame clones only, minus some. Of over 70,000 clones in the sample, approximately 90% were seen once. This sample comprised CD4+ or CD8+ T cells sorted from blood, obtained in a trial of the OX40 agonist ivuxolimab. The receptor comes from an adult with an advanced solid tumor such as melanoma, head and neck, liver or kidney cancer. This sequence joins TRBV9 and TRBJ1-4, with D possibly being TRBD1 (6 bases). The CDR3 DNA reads TGTGCCAGCAGCGTAAGCTGGGGGGGGGCAGGTGAAAAACTGTTTTTT. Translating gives CASSVSWGGAGEKLFF.